This TCR beta chain originates from a study of graft-versus-host responses after intestinal transplantation. Study-wide context: Recipients obtained multivisceral, liver-intestinal, or isolated intestinal transplants. Each patient got anti-thymocyte globulin induction, then tacrolimus and steroids for about 3 years. The study, taken as a whole, reports: Early post-transplant declines in HvG were associated with peak levels of circulating GvH clones.

Sequenced by immunoSEQ multiplex PCR; TCRdb stores in-frame clones only, minus some. The table records around 90,000 clones, roughly 92% of them present only once. In the case of this clone: No antigen is known for it.

The V and J ends lost 4 bases and 2 bases respectively, with 13 bases between them. The germline gives CDR1 SGDLS, CDR2 YYNGEE. The CDR3 totals 14 residues. Here the sequenced sample was unstimulated CD4+ T cells sorted from spleen or lymph node cells, taken before intestinal transplant. This chain joins TRBV9 and TRBJ2-7, with D tentatively TRBD1 (5 bases). This TCR derives from a human donor who received an intestinal transplant. CDR3 amino acids: CASSPAGPPYEQYF. CDR3 sequence (DNA): TGTGCCAGCAGCCCCGCAGGGCCCCCCTACGAGCAGTACTTC.